Listed here are 3 T cell receptor beta chains from one sample, sequenced in a study of molecular identifiers for immune sequencing clone quantification. TCRdb ran MiXCR on the PCR reads and lists one entry per CDR3 protein. Of around 300,000 distinct CDR3 sequences listed, roughly 23% are singletons. Sequenced material: naive CD8+ T cells from blood, with Jurkat cell RNA spiked in. Stated subset: FACS-sorted CD8+CD4-CCR7+CD45RA+ naive T cells. The receptors here all came from a human donor in good health. Some libraries in this study had Jurkat cell RNA spiked in.

This clonotype was recorded once. The junction departs from the called germline gene at one end, perhaps through a read error. This chain joins TRBV7-9 and TRBJ1-1; the D gene is possibly TRBD1 (5 bases). Germline loops: CDR1 SEHNR, CDR2 FQNEAQ (reference sequence). The CDR3 spans 17 residues. The CDR3 coding sequence is TGCGCCAGCAGCCAAGATATCGACAGAATTTTGAACACTGAAGCTCTCTTT. Translated: CASSQDIDRILNTEALF.

This clonotype was recorded once. This CDR3 fails to terminate in the conserved phenylalanine or tryptophan, so it likely reflects a read error. This chain uses TRBV10-3 with TRBJ1-1, with D possibly being TRBD1 (5 bases). Germline CDR1 ENHRY, CDR2 SYGVKD. V dropped 2 bases and J dropped 5 bases, with 12 bases sitting between them. The CDR3 has 14 residues. This CDR3 is CAISETGGATEAFY. CDR3 coding DNA: TGTGCCATCAGTGAGACGGGGGGAGCGACTGAAGCTTTCTAT.

In this sample, this clonotype turned up a few times. The rearrangement links TRBV6-5 to TRBJ1-5, with D possibly being TRBD1 (5 bases). The length of the CDR3 is 17 residues. CDR1 and CDR2 from the germline V gene are MNHEY and SVGAGI. The V and J ends lost 2 bases and 0 bases respectively, with 14 bases between them. The CDR3 is CASSYPSAGLSNQPQHF. The CDR3 DNA is TGTGCCAGCAGTTACCCTTCCGCGGGGCTTAGCAATCAGCCCCAGCATTTT.